The entry below describes one T cell receptor beta chain. The antigen it recognizes is unknown. Base qualities are missing; no much larger clone stands one base away. Ophthalmopathy patients had moderately to severely active disease, with a Clinical Activity Score of 3 or more, a NOSPECS grade of 4 or more, and a disease duration of less than 3 months. Patients with uncontrolled infections, other autoimmune diseases, pregnancy or lactation were excluded. Clinical symptoms, serum thyroxine and TRAb, thyroid ultrasound, and orbital computed tomography formed the basis for the diagnoses. PBMCs were isolated from about 9 ml of fresh peripheral blood by Ficoll-Paque density gradient centrifugation. Total RNA was extracted with Trizol reagent, and quality was checked on an Agilent 2100 Bioanalyzer. Amplification of TCR beta CDR3 regions was carried out from RNA transcripts. The first round of RT-PCR for the TCR CDR3 was performed with the HTBI primer set and the Qiagen OneStep RT-PCR kit. Libraries were constructed in a second round of multiplex PCR, after which size selection and purification were performed. The libraries were sequenced on an Illumina HiSeq2000 using paired-end 100 bp reads. The original pipeline was this. Raw data were processed with SOAPnuke, discarding reads with adapters, uncalled bases, mean Phred below 15, or no exact constant-primer or identifier match. COPE v1.2.5 was used to merge high-quality paired reads, and clonotypes were defined as unique nucleotide sequences. Clonotypes were aligned to IMGT TRBV, TRBD and TRBJ reference segments using MiTCR v1.1. Analysis was restricted to V-J combinations with a frequency above 0.0001, which covered roughly 99% of repertoires. The TCS score was defined as the ratio of F50 (clonal expansion) to E x V (chaos), calculated using BLOSUM62-based TCRdist between CDR3 peptides within each V-J. Welch's t-statistics and random forest reduced roughly 540 V-J features to 10 to 15, which were used in a naive Bayes classifier (R e1071). The public reads were run again by TCRdb, first through fastp at Q25 and then through MiXCR, and only productive beta chains were kept. Every entry covers one CDR3 protein and lists the most common genes and DNA from its rows. V and J calls and clone size were set by TCRdb, not the authors. This sample gives over 500,000 distinct CDR3 sequences in total; about 16% of them show up just once. Of the sample, over 25% is held by the ten largest clones.

This entry comes from a study of T cells in Graves' hyperthyroidism and ophthalmopathy (dated by TCRdb to the late 2010s). In the study overall: Peripheral blood was sampled at the time of initial diagnosis, prior to any treatment. TCR V-J signatures able to tell the groups apart were searched for in a discovery cohort of 100 patients, of whom about 40 had Graves' ophthalmopathy and more than 55 had stable Graves' hyperthyroidism. Whether ophthalmopathy could be predicted prospectively was tested in an independent validation cohort made up of under 20 hyperthyroidism patients plus 17 patients who later progressed to ophthalmopathy. The roughly 91 discovery patients were randomly split 7:3 into training and test sets. Thyroid tissue and blood T-cell repertoires from several Graves' hyperthyroidism patients were also compared in the study. After sampling, hyperthyroidism patients received methimazole starting at 30 mg daily, and ophthalmopathy patients received high-dose intravenous methylprednisolone. The paper reports TCR Vbeta CDR3 sequencing of approximately 140 peripheral blood samples: 40 or so ophthalmopathy, under 80 hyperthyroidism and around 17 progressor patients.

General conclusions and limits of the study: In validation, the model predicted progression to ophthalmopathy with over 65% sensitivity and 72% to 75% specificity, a median of approximately 6.5 months before onset. No statistical method was used to set the sample size in advance, and investigators knew the group allocation. Blood samples also contained most of the expanded thyroid clonotypes (frequency above 0.001), which suggests that blood repertoires may reflect thyroid immune responses. Ophthalmopathy was separated from stable hyperthyroidism by a 13 V-J signature model, with approximately 85% sensitivity and 81% to 82% specificity obtained in cross-validation and 80%/75% obtained in testing.

From the cysteine up to the phenylalanine, the CDR3 has a length of 13 residues. Just the 39-base CDR3 DNA is kept, in frame starting at base 1. CDR1 and CDR2 are read off the germline V gene (reference sequence) as PRHDT and FYEKMQ. Relative to germline, V is 5 bases shorter and J is 6 bases shorter, with 10 bases between their ends. This TCR was recovered from a woman in her twenties or thirties with Graves' ophthalmopathy. The sequencing input was blood. This receptor chain uses TRBV13 and TRBJ2-2, with the D call perhaps TRBD1 or TRBD2, each one matching 5 bases. The CDR3 protein: CASSIGTPGELFF. The DNA sequence is as follows: TGTGCCAGCAGCATCGGGACCCCCGGGGAGCTGTTTTTT.